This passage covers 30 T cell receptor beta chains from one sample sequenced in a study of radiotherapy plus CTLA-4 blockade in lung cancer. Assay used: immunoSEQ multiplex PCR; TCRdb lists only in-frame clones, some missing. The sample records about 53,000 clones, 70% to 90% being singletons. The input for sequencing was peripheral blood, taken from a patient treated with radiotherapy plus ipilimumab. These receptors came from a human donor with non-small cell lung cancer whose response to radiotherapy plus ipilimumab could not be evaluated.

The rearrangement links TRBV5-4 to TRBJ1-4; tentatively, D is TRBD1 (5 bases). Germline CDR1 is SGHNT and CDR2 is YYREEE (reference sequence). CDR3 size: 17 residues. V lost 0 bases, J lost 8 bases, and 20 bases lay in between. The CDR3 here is CASSLAGRRGGEEKLFF. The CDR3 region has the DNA TGTGCCAGCAGCTTGGCCGGGCGGAGGGGTGGTGAGGAAAAACTGTTTTTT.

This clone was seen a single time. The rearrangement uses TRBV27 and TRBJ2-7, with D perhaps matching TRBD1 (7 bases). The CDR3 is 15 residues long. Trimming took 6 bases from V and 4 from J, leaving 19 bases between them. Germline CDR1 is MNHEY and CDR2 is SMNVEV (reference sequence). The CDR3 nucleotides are TGTGCCAGCAGACCCAGGAGGGACAGTTCTTACGAGCAGTACTTC. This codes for CASRPRRDSSYEQYF.

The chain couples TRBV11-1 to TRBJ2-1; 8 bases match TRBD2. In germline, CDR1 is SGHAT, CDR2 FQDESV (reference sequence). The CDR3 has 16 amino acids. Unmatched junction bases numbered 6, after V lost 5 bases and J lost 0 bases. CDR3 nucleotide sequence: TGTGCCAGCAGCCTAATAGCGGGGAGCTCCTACAATGAGCAGTTCTTC. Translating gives CASSLIAGSSYNEQFF.

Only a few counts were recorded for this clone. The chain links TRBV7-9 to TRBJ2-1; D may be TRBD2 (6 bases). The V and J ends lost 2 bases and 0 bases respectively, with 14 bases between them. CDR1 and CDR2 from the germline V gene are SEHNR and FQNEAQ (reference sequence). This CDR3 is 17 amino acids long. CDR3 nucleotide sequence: TGTGCCAGCAGCTTACTGTGGGACTGGGGCTCCTACAATGAGCAGTTCTTC. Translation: CASSLLWDWGSYNEQFF.

The CDR3 DNA is TGCGCCAGCAGCTTGGAGTTAGCGGGAGGCCGGGGGGGCACAGATACGCAGTATTTT. Amino acid sequence: CASSLELAGGRGGTDTQYF. This chain connects TRBV5-1 to TRBJ2-3; 10 bases are shared with TRBD2. V lost 0 bases to trimming and J lost 1 base; unmatched junction nucleotides: 11. The germline gives CDR1 SGHRS, CDR2 YFSETQ. The length of the CDR3 is 19 residues.

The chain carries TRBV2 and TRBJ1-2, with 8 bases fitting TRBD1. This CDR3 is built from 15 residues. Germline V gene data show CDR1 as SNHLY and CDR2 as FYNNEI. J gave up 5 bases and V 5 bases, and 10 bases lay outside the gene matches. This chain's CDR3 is CASSSPQGAGYGYTF. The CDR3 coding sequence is TGTGCCAGCAGTTCTCCCCAGGGGGCCGGGTATGGCTACACCTTC.

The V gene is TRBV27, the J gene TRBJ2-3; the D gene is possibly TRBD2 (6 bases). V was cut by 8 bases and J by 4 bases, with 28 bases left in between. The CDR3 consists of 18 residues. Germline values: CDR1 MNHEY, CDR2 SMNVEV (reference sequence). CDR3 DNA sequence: TGTGCCAGCCGATACACCACTCACCTAGCGTACGGTCCAGATACGCAGTATTTT. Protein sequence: CASRYTTHLAYGPDTQYF.

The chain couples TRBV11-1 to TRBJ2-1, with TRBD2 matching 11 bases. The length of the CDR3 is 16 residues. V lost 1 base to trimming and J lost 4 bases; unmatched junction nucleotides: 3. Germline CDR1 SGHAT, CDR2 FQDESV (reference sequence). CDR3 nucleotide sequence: TGTGCCAGCAGCTTAGGGGGGACTAGCGGATACAATGAGCAGTTCTTC. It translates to CASSLGGTSGYNEQFF.

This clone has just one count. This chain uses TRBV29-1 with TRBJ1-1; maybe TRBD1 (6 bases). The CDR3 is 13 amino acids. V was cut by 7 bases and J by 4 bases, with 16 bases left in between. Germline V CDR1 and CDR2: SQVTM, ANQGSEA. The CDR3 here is CSAEGGESTEAFF. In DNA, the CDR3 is TGCAGCGCGGAAGGGGGGGAGAGCACTGAAGCTTTCTTT.

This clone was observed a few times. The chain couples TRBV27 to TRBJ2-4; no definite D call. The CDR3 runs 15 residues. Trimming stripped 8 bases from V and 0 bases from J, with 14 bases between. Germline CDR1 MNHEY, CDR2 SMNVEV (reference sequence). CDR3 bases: TGTGCCAGCGGTGAAAGAGAACTAGCCAAAAACATTCAGTACTTC. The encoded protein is CASGERELAKNIQYF.

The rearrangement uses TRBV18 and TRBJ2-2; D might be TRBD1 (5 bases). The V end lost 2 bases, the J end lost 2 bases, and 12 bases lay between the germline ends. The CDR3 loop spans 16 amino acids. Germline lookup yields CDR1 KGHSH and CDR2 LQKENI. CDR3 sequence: CASSPYSGHNTGELFF. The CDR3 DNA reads TGTGCCAGCTCACCATATTCAGGGCATAACACCGGGGAGCTGTTTTTT.

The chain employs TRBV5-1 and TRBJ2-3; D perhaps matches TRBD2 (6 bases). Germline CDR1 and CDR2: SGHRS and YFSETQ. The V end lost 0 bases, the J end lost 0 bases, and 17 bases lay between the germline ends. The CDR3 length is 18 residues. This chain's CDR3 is CASSLEDVRGRSTDTQYF. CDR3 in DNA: TGCGCCAGCAGCTTGGAGGATGTGCGGGGAAGGAGCACAGATACGCAGTATTTT.

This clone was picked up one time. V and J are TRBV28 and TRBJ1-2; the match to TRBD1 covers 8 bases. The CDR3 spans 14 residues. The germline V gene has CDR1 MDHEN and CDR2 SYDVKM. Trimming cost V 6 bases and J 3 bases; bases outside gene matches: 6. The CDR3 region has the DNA TGTGCCAGCAGCCCCCCGGGACAGGACTATGGCTACACCTTC. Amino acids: CASSPPGQDYGYTF.

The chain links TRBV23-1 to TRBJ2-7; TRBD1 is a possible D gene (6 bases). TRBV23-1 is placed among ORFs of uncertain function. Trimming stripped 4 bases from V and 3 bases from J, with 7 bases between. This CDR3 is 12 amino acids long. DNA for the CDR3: TGCGCCAGCAGTCTGGACAGCTACGAGCAGTACTTC. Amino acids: CASSLDSYEQYF.

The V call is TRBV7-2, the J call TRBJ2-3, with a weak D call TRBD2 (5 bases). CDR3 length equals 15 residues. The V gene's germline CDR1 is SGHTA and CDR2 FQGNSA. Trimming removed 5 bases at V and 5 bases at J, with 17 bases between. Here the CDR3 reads CASSQEGLRGDTQYF. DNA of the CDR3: TGTGCCAGCAGCCAAGAAGGACTCCGCGGAGATACGCAGTATTTT.

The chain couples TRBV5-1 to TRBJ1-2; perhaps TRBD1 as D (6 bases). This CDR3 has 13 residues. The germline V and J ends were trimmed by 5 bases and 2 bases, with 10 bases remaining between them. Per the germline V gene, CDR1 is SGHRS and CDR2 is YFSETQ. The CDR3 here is CASRPDRNYGYTF. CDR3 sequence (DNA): TGCGCCAGCAGGCCGGACAGAAACTATGGCTACACCTTC.

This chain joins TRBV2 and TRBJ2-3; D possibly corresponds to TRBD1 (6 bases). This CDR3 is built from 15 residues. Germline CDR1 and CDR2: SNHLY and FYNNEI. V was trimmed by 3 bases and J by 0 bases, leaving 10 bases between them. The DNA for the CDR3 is TGTGCCAGCAGTGACAGGGGAAGAAGCACAGATACGCAGTATTTT. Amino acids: CASSDRGRSTDTQYF. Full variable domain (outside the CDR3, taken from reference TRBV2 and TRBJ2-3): EPEVTQTPSHQVTQMGQEVILRCVPISNHLYFYWYRQILGQKVEFLVSFYNNEISEKSEIFDDQFSVERPDGSNFTLKIRSTKLEDSAMYFCASSDRGRSTDTQYFGPGTRLTVL.

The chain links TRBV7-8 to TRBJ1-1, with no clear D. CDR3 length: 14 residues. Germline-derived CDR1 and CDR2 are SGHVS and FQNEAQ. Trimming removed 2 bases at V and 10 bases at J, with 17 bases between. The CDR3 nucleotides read TGTGCCAGCAGCTTATATTCGCCCGACTATGGAGCTTTCTTT. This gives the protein CASSLYSPDYGAFF. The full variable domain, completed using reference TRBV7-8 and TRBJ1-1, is GAGVSQSPRYKVAKRGQDVALRCDPISGHVSLFWYQQALGQGPEFLTYFQNEAQLDKSGLPSDRFFAERPEGSVSTLKIQRTQQEDSAVYLCASSLYSPDYGAFFGQGTRLTVV.

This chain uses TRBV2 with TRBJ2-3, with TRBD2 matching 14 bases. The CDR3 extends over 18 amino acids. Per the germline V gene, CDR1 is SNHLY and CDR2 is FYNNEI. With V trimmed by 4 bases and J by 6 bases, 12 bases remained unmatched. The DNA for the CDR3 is TGTGCCAGCAGTGGGGGGACTAGCGGGAGATTTCCACCCGATACGCAGTATTTT. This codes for CASSGGTSGRFPPDTQYF.

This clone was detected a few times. The DNA of the CDR3 is TGTGCCAGCAGTACTCAGACAGTGAACACTGAAGCTTTCTTT. As protein: CASSTQTVNTEAFF. The rearrangement links TRBV28 to TRBJ1-1; perhaps TRBD1 as D (5 bases). Germline values: CDR1 MDHEN, CDR2 SYDVKM. V was shortened by 5 bases and J by 0 bases, with 10 bases between the two germline ends. The CDR3 has 14 residues. Supplemented by reference TRBV28 and TRBJ1-1, the full variable domain reads DVKVTQSSRYLVKRTGEKVFLECVQDMDHENMFWYRQDPGLGLRLIYFSYDVKMKEKGDIPEGYSVSREKKERFSLILESASTNQTSMYLCASSTQTVNTEAFFGQGTRLTVV.

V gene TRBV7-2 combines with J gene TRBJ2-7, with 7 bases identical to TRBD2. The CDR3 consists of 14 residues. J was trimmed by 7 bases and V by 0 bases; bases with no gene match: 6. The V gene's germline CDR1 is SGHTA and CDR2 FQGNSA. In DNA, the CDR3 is TGTGCCAGCAGCTTAGCGGGAGGGCCGGGTGAGCAGTACTTC. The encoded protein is CASSLAGGPGEQYF.

Written as DNA, the CDR3 is TGCGCCAGCAGCCAAGATCTTACAGGGGGCTATGGCTACACCTTC. It translates to CASSQDLTGGYGYTF. J is TRBJ1-2 and V is TRBV4-3; 8 nucleotides agree with TRBD1. CDR3 size: 15 residues. Germline V gene sequence: CDR1 LGHNA, CDR2 YSLEER. After removal of 0 bases from V and 4 bases from J, the junction contained 4 bases not matched to a gene.

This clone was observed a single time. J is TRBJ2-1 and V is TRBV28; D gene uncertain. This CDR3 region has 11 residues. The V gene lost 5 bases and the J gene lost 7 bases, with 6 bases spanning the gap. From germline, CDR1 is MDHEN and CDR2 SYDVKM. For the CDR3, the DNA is TGTGCCAGCAGTGCGGTGAATGAGCAGTTCTTC. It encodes CASSAVNEQFF.

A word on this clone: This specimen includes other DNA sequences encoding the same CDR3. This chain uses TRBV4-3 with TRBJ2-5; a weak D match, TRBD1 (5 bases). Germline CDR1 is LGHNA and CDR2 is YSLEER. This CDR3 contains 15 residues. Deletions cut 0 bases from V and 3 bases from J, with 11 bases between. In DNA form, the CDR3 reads TGCGCCAGCAGCCAAGATGGGGCAGAGAAAGAGACCCAGTACTTC. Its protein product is CASSQDGAEKETQYF.

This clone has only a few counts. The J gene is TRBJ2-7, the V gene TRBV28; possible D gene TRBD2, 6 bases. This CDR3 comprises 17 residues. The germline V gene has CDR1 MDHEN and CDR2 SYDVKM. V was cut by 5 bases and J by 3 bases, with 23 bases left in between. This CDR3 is CASSKRGLRDGGYEQYF. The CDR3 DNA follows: TGTGCCAGCAGTAAAAGGGGACTGAGGGACGGAGGCTACGAGCAGTACTTC.

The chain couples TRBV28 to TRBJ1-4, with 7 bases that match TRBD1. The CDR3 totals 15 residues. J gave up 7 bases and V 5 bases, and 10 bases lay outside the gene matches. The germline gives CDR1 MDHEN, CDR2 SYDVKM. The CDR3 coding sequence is TGTGCCAGCAGTCCGCTAGGGGGCGCAGGTGAAAAACTGTTTTTT. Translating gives CASSPLGGAGEKLFF.

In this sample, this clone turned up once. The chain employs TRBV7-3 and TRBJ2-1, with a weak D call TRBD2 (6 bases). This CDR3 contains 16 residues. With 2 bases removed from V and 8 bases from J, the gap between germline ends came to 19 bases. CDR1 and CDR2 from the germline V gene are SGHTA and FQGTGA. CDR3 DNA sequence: TGTGCCAGCAGCTTACGACTAGATTTAAGCCTCGATGAGCAGTTCTTC. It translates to CASSLRLDLSLDEQFF.

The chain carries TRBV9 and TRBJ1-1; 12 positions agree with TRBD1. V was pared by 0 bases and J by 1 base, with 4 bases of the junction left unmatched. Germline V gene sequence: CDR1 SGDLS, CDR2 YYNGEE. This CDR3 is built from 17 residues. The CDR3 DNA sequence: TGTGCCAGCAGCGTAGACCTGGGACAGGGGGCGAACACTGAAGCTTTCTTT. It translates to CASSVDLGQGANTEAFF.

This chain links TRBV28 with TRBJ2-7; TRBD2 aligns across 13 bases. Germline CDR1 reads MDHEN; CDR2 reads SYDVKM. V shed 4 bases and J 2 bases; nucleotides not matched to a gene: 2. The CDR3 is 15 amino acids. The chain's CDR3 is CASSSLAGGAYEQYF. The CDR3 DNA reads TGTGCCAGCAGTTCACTAGCGGGAGGGGCCTACGAGCAGTACTTC.

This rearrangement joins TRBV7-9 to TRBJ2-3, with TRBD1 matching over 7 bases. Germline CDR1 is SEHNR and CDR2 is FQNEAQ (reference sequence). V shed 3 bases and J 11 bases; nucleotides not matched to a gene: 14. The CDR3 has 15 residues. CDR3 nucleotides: TGTGCCAGCAGCTTTGGGACAGTCGTTGAGGAAATGCAGTATTTT. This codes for CASSFGTVVEEMQYF.